This T cell receptor (beta chain) emerged from a study of blood T cell repertoires in COVID-19. Study summary: The United States, Italy and Spain were the sources of the acute and convalescent COVID-19 samples.

The CDR3 has 14 residues. After removal of 6 bases from V and 7 bases from J, the junction contained 5 bases not matched to a gene. CDR1 is SNHLY, CDR2 FYNNEI, per germline. Clinical history as reported by participants underpinned cohort assignment. The repertoire was sequenced with immunoSEQ multiplex PCR; TCRdb's copy has only in-frame clones and lacks some. The sample has just over 300,000 clones, around 90% seen once; the top ten hold 3.5% to 5%. J is TRBJ1-6 and V is TRBV2; 8 bases line up with TRBD1. The TCR comes from a woman aged 18-29 years with acute COVID-19. Sequences were obtained from PBMCs or T cells enriched from blood (not recorded which). The CDR3 is CASRQGAENSPLHF. As DNA, the CDR3 is TGTGCCAGCAGGCAGGGGGCGGAGAATTCACCCCTCCACTTT.